Described below is a single T cell receptor (beta chain) sequence and its context. As yet, its antigen is unknown. Assay used: immunoSEQ multiplex PCR; TCRdb lists only in-frame clones, some missing. The data hold tens of thousands of clones, with 70% to 90% observed a single time. The sample is drawn from a study of T cell responses to AZD1222 COVID-19 vaccine. General study results and limits: Scientists sampled the repertoires only once the peak T cell response had passed. Spike-specific TCR breadth and depth grew following two AZD1222 doses.

The sequence was collected from an adult in good health. The material sequenced was peripheral blood, taken on day 0 of AZD1222 vaccination.

CDR3 sequence (DNA): TGTGCCACCAGTGGCATACAGGGGGCGGACAATGAGCAGTTCTTC. Translation: CATSGIQGADNEQFF. The rearrangement joins TRBV24-1 to TRBJ2-1; the match to TRBD1 covers 9 bases. The V and J ends lost 5 bases and 5 bases, in that order; junction bases with no gene match: 6. Germline V gene lookup returns CDR1 KGHDR and CDR2 SFDVKD. The CDR3 length is 15 residues.